One and the same sample provided the 10 T cell receptor beta chains below, sequenced in a study of blood T cell repertoires in COVID-19. TCRdb's table, derived via immunoSEQ multiplex PCR, lists solely in-frame clones and lacks some. The sample holds 100,000 to 150,000 clones, around 84% seen once. The sample comprised peripheral blood. The receptors originated from a woman of 80 years or more with acute or convalescent COVID-19.

This clone turned up a few times. The genes are TRBV3-1 (or the pseudogene TRBV3-2) and TRBJ2-3, with TRBD1 matching over 7 bases. CDR1 and CDR2 from the germline V gene are LGHDT and YNNKEL (reference sequence). V lost 0 bases, J lost 2 bases, and 8 bases stayed unmatched. CDR3 length: 17 residues. The CDR3 DNA sequence: TGTGCCAGCAGCCAAGAAGATAGGGGGCGGAACACAGATACGCAGTATTTT. Its translation is CASSQEDRGRNTDTQYF.

This chain links TRBV6-5 with TRBJ2-7; 8 bases map to TRBD1. The CDR3 spans 15 residues. J was trimmed by 2 bases and V by 6 bases; bases with no gene match: 9. In germline, CDR1 is MNHEY, CDR2 SVGAGI. The CDR3 is CASSLRPDRAYEQYF. The DNA of the CDR3 is TGTGCCAGCAGCCTCCGCCCGGACAGGGCCTACGAGCAGTACTTC.

This clone was seen just once. The chain employs TRBV6-5 and TRBJ2-3; 11 positions match TRBD1. The CDR3 totals 15 residues. The J segment lost 4 bases and the V segment lost 4 bases, leaving 4 bases of the junction unmatched. CDR1 and CDR2 from the germline V gene are MNHEY and SVGAGI. The CDR3 DNA reads as TGTGCCAGCAGTTCCCAGGGACAGGGGGCAGATACGCAGTATTTT. The encoded protein is CASSSQGQGADTQYF.

This chain connects TRBV3-1 (or the pseudogene TRBV3-2) to TRBJ2-7, with a tentative D call TRBD2 (5 bases). This CDR3 region has 15 residues. Per germline, CDR1 LGHDT and CDR2 YNNKEL (reference sequence). The ends were cut back, 4 bases at V and 2 bases at J, with 15 bases in the middle. The CDR3 region has the DNA TGTGCCAGCAGCCCCCTGAGTCGGGGAACCTACGAGCAGTACTTC. Translated: CASSPLSRGTYEQYF.

V usage is TRBV27 and J usage is TRBJ2-5; 7 bases align to TRBD2. J was trimmed by 5 bases and V by 6 bases; bases with no gene match: 12. CDR3 length equals 15 residues. The germline V gene encodes CDR1 MNHEY and CDR2 SMNVEV (reference sequence). CDR3 in DNA: TGTGCCAGCAGCCAGGGACTGGGGAGGGCGGAGACCCAGTACTTC. Translating it yields CASSQGLGRAETQYF.

V is TRBV7-2 and J is TRBJ2-1, with TRBD2 matching over 7 bases. Germline values: CDR1 SGHTA, CDR2 FQGNSA. Trimming at V came to 6 bases and at J to 7 bases, leaving 6 bases not matched to a gene. The CDR3 extends over 13 amino acids. CDR3 nucleotide sequence: TGTGCCAGCAGGCGCCTAGCGGAAAATGAGCAGTTCTTC. As protein: CASRRLAENEQFF.

CDR3 residues: CSASFIRGGNYGYTF. The CDR3 DNA reads as TGCAGTGCTAGTTTTATCCGTGGGGGGAACTATGGCTACACCTTC. The chain links TRBV20-1 to TRBJ1-2, with D possibly matching TRBD1 (5 bases). CDR1 is DFQATT and CDR2 is SNEGSKA in the germline V gene (reference sequence). V was trimmed by 3 bases and J by 2 bases, leaving 16 bases between them. The CDR3 extends over 15 amino acids.

Only a few counts were recorded for this clone. The same CDR3 can be traced to other DNA sequences in this sample. The rearrangement joins TRBV18 to TRBJ2-5; TRBD2 might be the D (6 bases). The germline V gene encodes CDR1 KGHSH and CDR2 LQKENI. Trimming left V 3 bases short and J 2 bases short, with 7 bases between. This CDR3 has 13 amino acids. CDR3 residues: CASSPGLQETQYF. The CDR3 nucleotides are TGTGCCAGCTCACCGGGACTTCAAGAGACCCAGTACTTC.

The V gene is TRBV4-3, the J gene TRBJ1-4; 7 bases map to TRBD1. This CDR3 region has 13 residues. Germline lookup yields CDR1 LGHNA and CDR2 YSLEER. V shed 5 bases and J 5 bases; nucleotides not matched to a gene: 2. CDR3 nucleotide sequence: TGCGCCAGCAGCTCACAGGGGAATGAAAAACTGTTTTTT. Translating gives CASSSQGNEKLFF.

The chain uses TRBV7-2 and TRBJ1-2; 8 nucleotides line up with TRBD1. Per germline, CDR1 SGHTA and CDR2 FQGNSA. This CDR3 comprises 11 residues. V was clipped by 8 bases and J by 8 bases; unmatched bases: 4. The CDR3 sequence: CASGQGGGYTF. The CDR3 coding sequence is TGTGCCAGCGGACAGGGAGGAGGCTACACCTTC.